A selection of T cell receptor beta chains follows, all from one sample in a study of human T cells and chemical hapten exposure. TCRdb redid the calling of the RACE reads with MiXCR, one entry per CDR3 protein. The data show 380,000 or so distinct CDR3 sequences, with about 5% seen just once and about 8.2% held by the top ten. Sequencing used whole blood, obtained in connection with sensitization to the hapten diphenylcyclopropenone (DPC). These receptors came from a woman aged 18-35 years with alopecia areata. Some clones in this sample may be carry-over from other donors' samples. The CDR3 runs from the conserved cysteine through the conserved F or W. D genes are given only for firm matches. Clone sizes are given selectively: once, few, many, or a class where the clone is expanded.

J,D,V,size,DNA,CDR3
TRBJ1-2,TRBD1,TRBV12-3/TRBV12-4,many,TGTGCCAGCAGAACCCCCACTGACAGGGGGCCTAATGGCTACACCTTC,CASRTPTDRGPNGYTF
TRBJ1-2,TRBD1,TRBV6-1,few,TGTGCCAGTTACGGGACAGGAGACCCTAACTATGGCTACACCTTC,CASYGTGDPNYGYTF
TRBJ1-1,-,TRBV6-6,-,TGTGCCAGCAGTTCCACTCGACGGGGCCTCAACACTGAAGCTTTCTTT,CASSSTRRGLNTEAFF
TRBJ2-3,-,TRBV20-1,many,TGCAGTGCTAGAGATTTGGGGGGAGGAAGCACAGATACGCAGTATTTT,CSARDLGGGSTDTQYF
TRBJ2-1,TRBD2,TRBV12-3/TRBV12-4,-,TGTGCCAGCAGAACTTCAGCGGGGGGGACCAACAATGAGCAGTTCTTC,CASRTSAGGTNNEQFF
TRBJ2-1,TRBD1,TRBV12-3/TRBV12-4,few,TGTGCCAGCAGCGGCACAGGGGAGAATCCATTCTTC,CASSGTGENPFF
TRBJ1-1,-,TRBV4-2,-,TGTGCCAGCAGCGACACCTTCCTCGACACTGAAGCTTTCTTT,CASSDTFLDTEAFF
TRBJ2-2,TRBD1,TRBV7-2,-,TGTGCCAGCGGACGGGACAGTAACACCGGGGAGCTGTTTTTT,CASGRDSNTGELFF
TRBJ1-3,-,TRBV7-9,-,TGTGCCAGCAGCGCCGACAGGTCCCCTGGAAACACCATATATTTT,CASSADRSPGNTIYF
TRBJ2-1,TRBD1,TRBV12-3/TRBV12-4,many,TGTGCCAGCAGTTTAGCACAGGGGGGACAGTTCTTC,CASSLAQGGQFF
TRBJ1-2,-,TRBV5-1,-,TGCGCCAGCAGCCCACAAGAGCTTAACTATGGCTACACCTTC,CASSPQELNYGYTF
TRBJ1-2,TRBD1,TRBV18,many,TGTGCCAGCTCACGGGACAGGGGTGACTATGGCTACACCTTC,CASSRDRGDYGYTF
TRBJ1-5,-,TRBV20-1,few,TGCAGTGCTCTCCCGCCCCTTGGTGGTCAGCCCCAGCATTTT,CSALPPLGGQPQHF
TRBJ2-5,TRBD2,TRBV6-2/TRBV6-3,-,TGTGCCAGCAGTTACTCGGGGACTAGCGAGAGACAGACCCAGTACTTC,CASSYSGTSERQTQYF
TRBJ1-4,TRBD1,TRBV7-9,many,TGTGCCAGCAGCTCTCTGACAGGGTCAAATGAAAAACTGTTTTTT,CASSSLTGSNEKLFF
TRBJ1-1,-,TRBV7-8,few,TGTGCCAGCAGCTTAGCGCATGGGCAATACACTGAAGCTTTCTTT,CASSLAHGQYTEAFF
TRBJ2-3,TRBD2,TRBV20-1,few,TGCAGTGCTAGAGAAGTCGTGGCGGGGGGCCCCACAGATACGCAGTATTTT,CSAREVVAGGPTDTQYF
TRBJ2-2,-,TRBV20-1,-,TGCAGTGCTAGAAGTGCAGGAGGGAGTAGAACCGGGGAGCTGTTTTTT,CSARSAGGSRTGELFF
TRBJ2-7,-,TRBV5-5,-,TGTGCCAGCAGCCCTATCGGGGACGGAAGCTCCTACGAGCAGTACTTC,CASSPIGDGSSYEQYF
TRBJ1-5,TRBD1,TRBV2,many,TGTGCCAGCAGCGGACAGGACTCGGGTCAGCCCCAGCATTTT,CASSGQDSGQPQHF
TRBJ2-1,TRBD1,TRBV10-3,many,TGTGCCATCAGCTCGACAGGGGTAGCAGTCAGTGAGCAGTTCTTC,CAISSTGVAVSEQFF
TRBJ1-1,-,TRBV19,-,TGTGCCAGTAGGACCGGGACGCAGGCTTTCTTT,CASRTGTQAFF
TRBJ2-1,TRBD1,TRBV29-1,-,TGCAGCGTTGAAGAGGGGACAGGGACCGATGAGCAGTTCTTC,CSVEEGTGTDEQFF